One sample yielded the 10 T cell receptor beta chains listed below, sequenced in a study of cytotoxic CD8 clonotypes in ibrutinib-treated CLL. Method: immunoSEQ multiplex PCR; TCRdb's copy keeps in-frame clones and lacks some. Of fewer than 400,000 clones listed, approximately 67% are singletons. The input for sequencing was PBMCs, taken after 36 months of ibrutinib treatment. The source is a human donor with chronic lymphocytic leukemia.

The V call is TRBV4-2, the J call TRBJ1-5; D is ambiguous. With 3 bases removed from V and 2 bases from J, the gap between germline ends came to 11 bases. The germline CDR1 and CDR2 sequences are LGHNA and YNFKEQ. The CDR3 runs 15 residues. For the CDR3, the DNA is TGTGCCAGCAGCCACGAGGCCGGGGGCAATCAGCCCCAGCATTTT. Encoded protein: CASSHEAGGNQPQHF.

This chain uses TRBV11-2 with TRBJ2-3; D may be TRBD2 (5 bases). Germline V gene lookup returns CDR1 SGHAT and CDR2 FQNNGV. Trimming removed 5 bases from V and 4 bases from J, with 13 bases in between. There are 14 residues in the CDR3. CDR3: CASSPGRGPDTQYF. The CDR3 DNA is TGTGCCAGCAGCCCTGGACGGGGTCCAGATACGCAGTATTTT. Variable domain in full (rest from reference TRBV11-2 and TRBJ2-3): EAGVAQSPRYKIIEKRQSVAFWCNPISGHATLYWYQQILGQGPKLLIQFQNNGVVDDSQLPKDRFSAERLKGVDSTLKIQPAKLEDSAVYLCASSPGRGPDTQYFGPGTRLTVL.

V gene TRBV6-5 combines with J gene TRBJ2-1; a possible D gene is TRBD2 (6 bases). Per germline, CDR1 MNHEY and CDR2 SVGAGI. CDR3 length equals 16 residues. V lost 0 bases, J lost 1 base, and 10 bases lay in between. CDR3 region: CASSYSGGKSYNEQFF. The CDR3 DNA reads TGTGCCAGCAGTTACTCCGGCGGGAAATCCTACAATGAGCAGTTCTTC.

This clone was detected a few times. The V and J genes are TRBV7-8 and TRBJ2-7; 7 nucleotides line up with TRBD2. This CDR3 spans 17 amino acids. J lost 2 bases, V lost 5 bases, and 15 bases had no gene match. Germline V gives CDR1 SGHVS, CDR2 FQNEAQ. DNA of the CDR3: TGTGCCAGCAGCCCTCGAGCCTCGTTGGGAGGGGCCTACGAGCAGTACTTC. Its protein is CASSPRASLGGAYEQYF.

This clone has just a few counts. The chain couples TRBV6-5 to TRBJ2-7; maybe TRBD2 (6 bases). Germline V gives CDR1 MNHEY, CDR2 SVGAGI. The CDR3 runs to 16 residues. Trimming shortened V by 1 base and J by 0 bases, and 13 bases separated the two germline ends. The CDR3 DNA follows: TGTGCCAGCAGTTACTGGGGAGGCGGTAGCTCCTACGAGCAGTACTTC. This codes for CASSYWGGGSSYEQYF.

The chain is built from TRBV6-5 and TRBJ2-7; TRBD1 matches at 8 bases. The CDR3 consists of 14 residues. From germline, CDR1 is MNHEY and CDR2 SVGAGI. V trimming: 7 bases; J trimming: 3 bases; junction bases outside the gene matches: 8. The CDR3 spells CASKGRQGSYEQYF. The CDR3 DNA is TGTGCCAGCAAAGGGAGACAGGGGAGCTACGAGCAGTACTTC.

The chain uses TRBV5-6 and TRBJ2-3; D uncertain. The CDR3 runs to 16 residues. The germline V gene has CDR1 SGHDT and CDR2 YYEEEE. V was shortened by 0 bases and J by 10 bases, with 21 bases between the two germline ends. The CDR3 loop reads CASSLAGQAGVGSQYF. CDR3 coding DNA: TGTGCCAGCAGCTTGGCGGGCCAGGCCGGTGTAGGGTCGCAGTATTTT. Drawing the rest from reference TRBV5-6 and TRBJ2-3, the complete variable domain is DAGVTQSPTHLIKTRGQQVTLRCSPKSGHDTVSWYQQALGQGPQFIFQYYEEEERQRGNFPDRFSGHQFPNYSSELNVNALLLGDSALYLCASSLAGQAGVGSQYFGPGTRLTVL.

The V gene is TRBV19, the J gene TRBJ1-2; D unclear. Trimming removed 4 bases from V and 2 bases from J, with 11 bases in between. The CDR3 length is 14 residues. CDR1 and CDR2 from the germline V gene are LNHDA and SQIVND (reference sequence). CDR3 nucleotide sequence: TGTGCCAGTAGTACAAACCCCGGGAACTATGGCTACACCTTC. Translation: CASSTNPGNYGYTF.

V and J are TRBV5-1 and TRBJ2-5, with 8 bases that match TRBD1. The CDR3 spans 14 residues. Germline assignment: CDR1 SGHRS and CDR2 YFSETQ. V gave up 5 bases and J gave up 4 bases; unmatched junction bases: 7. As DNA, the CDR3 is TGCGCCAGCAGGTCGCAGGGGGCTCTAGAGACCCAGTACTTC. This sequence encodes CASRSQGALETQYF.

The V call is TRBV18, the J call TRBJ2-7; 7 bases fit TRBD1. Trimming at V came to 3 bases and at J to 2 bases, leaving 4 bases not matched to a gene. The V gene's germline CDR1 is KGHSH and CDR2 LQKENI. The CDR3 consists of 14 residues. The CDR3 DNA sequence: TGTGCCAGCTCACCGGGACAGCAGACCTACGAGCAGTACTTC. Translating it yields CASSPGQQTYEQYF. The full variable domain, rest sourced from reference TRBV18 and TRBJ2-7, is NAGVMQNPRHLVRRRGQEARLRCSPMKGHSHVYWYRQLPEEGLKFMVYLQKENIIDESGMPKERFSAEFPKEGPSILRIQQVVRGDSAAYFCASSPGQQTYEQYFGPGTRLTVT.